This TCR beta chain was sequenced in a study of blood T cells in healthy people across ages. Findings and limits, study-wide: In the absence of known donor CMV status, changes in expanded clonotypes were possibly confounded. With age, beta diversity per million T cells declined roughly linearly, significantly by 30 to 40.

Sample-barcoded 5' priming and a J-beta primer mix drove a second PCR of roughly 7 to 11 cycles. Each TCR beta cDNA got a 12-nucleotide random molecular identifier. TCRdb re-called the 5' RACE reads with MiXCR, one entry per CDR3 protein. The sample lists approximately 1,700,000 distinct CDR3 sequences, about two fifths occurring once. For this clonotype: The antigen is unknown.

The CDR3 is made up of 14 amino acids. The V and J ends lost 8 bases and 4 bases respectively, with 17 bases between them. The sample, about 10 milliliters of peripheral blood, was drawn from each donor. The chain carries TRBV12-3 or TRBV12-4 and TRBJ2-5; no reliable D call. The receptor was isolated from a human donor in good health. Material: blood. The DNA for the CDR3 is TGTGCCAGCTCCCCTAGGTCCGACGGAGAGACCCAGTACTTC. It specifies CASSPRSDGETQYF.